This T cell receptor beta chain stems from a study of blood T cell repertoires in COVID-19. About the research overall: The cDNA or gDNA used as material had been derived from T cells, B-cell-depleted T cells, or PBMCs.

Germline V gives CDR1 SGHKS, CDR2 YYEKEE (reference sequence). The germline V and J ends were trimmed by 4 bases and 0 bases, with 19 bases remaining between them. The CDR3 loop spans 17 amino acids. TCRdb's copy holds only in-frame clones and misses some; the assay was immunoSEQ multiplex PCR. The profile shows fewer than 400,000 clones, around nine tenths of them singletons. The rearrangement links TRBV5-5 to TRBJ1-2; D might be TRBD1 (5 bases). The clonotype originates from a woman younger than 45 who had been exposed to COVID-19. What was sequenced was PBMCs or T cells enriched from blood (not recorded which). The CDR3 spells CASSPNPTARSNYGYTF. The DNA of the CDR3 is TGTGCCAGCAGCCCAAATCCGACAGCTCGATCTAACTATGGCTACACCTTC.